The sequence of this TCR beta chain was determined in a study of shared clonotypes between healthy human individuals. Germline CDR1 MDHEN, CDR2 SYDVKM. The CDR3 extends over 14 amino acids. V was shortened by 5 bases and J by 6 bases, with 16 bases between the two germline ends. It was CD45RO-negative cells, positively selected for CCR7, that made up naive CD8 cells, with terminally differentiated effector memory CD45RA+ cells excluded. General study results and limits: Generally, estimated richness proved larger in naive subsets than it did in memory subsets.

This clone appeared a few times. Its cognate antigen is unknown. Per the original methods: Filtering differed because ImmunoSEQ produced junction-only sequences that carried no quality scores. Data came from immunoSEQ multiplex PCR; TCRdb stores just in-frame clones and leaves some out. That table gives V, J and clone size, and the DNA gave D and trimming. This table has more than 2 million clones, 85% to 95% appearing once. The receptor was derived from a man aged 18 to 30 in good health. Some clones in this sample may be carry-over from other donors' samples. The chain links TRBV28 to TRBJ1-1; D gene ambiguous. Specimen: naive CD8+ T cells from PBMCs. CDR3 amino acids: CASSPPAETPEAFF. Here the CDR3 DNA reads TGTGCCAGCAGTCCTCCGGCCGAAACCCCTGAAGCTTTCTTT.